Presented here are 2 T cell receptor beta chains from one specimen sequenced in a study of identical twins. TCRdb used MiXCR to reprocess the 5' RACE reads, holding one entry per CDR3 protein. The table records 690,000 or so distinct CDR3 sequences, 5.5% to 7.5% of them present only once. What was sequenced was naive T cells sorted from blood. The receptors stem from a man aged 18 to 29 in good health.

This clonotype was picked up many times. V gene TRBV15 combines with J gene TRBJ2-7, with a weak D call TRBD1 (8 bases). V was clipped by 5 bases and J by 1 base, with 15 bases between them. CDR1 LNHNV and CDR2 YYDKDF come from the germline V gene (reference sequence). The CDR3 totals 15 residues. The CDR3 coding sequence is TGTGCCACCAGCCAAGAACAGGGGGGGTCCTACGAGCAGTACTTC. Translation: CATSQEQGGSYEQYF.

This clonotype was found many times. The gene calls are TRBV6-2 or TRBV6-3 and TRBJ2-3, with unresolved D. V was cut by 2 bases and J by 6 bases, with 9 bases left in between. The CDR3 covers 13 residues. Germline assignment: CDR1 MNHEY and CDR2 SVGEGT. CDR3 loop: CASSYGRRDTQYF. The CDR3 nucleotides are TGTGCCAGCAGTTACGGTCGACGTGATACGCAGTATTTT.